A selection of T cell receptor beta chains follows, all from one sample in a study of a mutant IDH1 vaccine in newly diagnosed glioma. What these receptors recognize is not known. Some clones are missing from TCRdb's copy, which holds only in-frame ones; the method was immunoSEQ multiplex PCR. The sample yields over 50,000 clones, 90% seen once. Source: PBMCs, taken from a glioma patient whose treatment included an IDH1 peptide vaccine. The receptors originated from a woman aged 40 to 49 with glioma. The CDR3 runs from the conserved cysteine through the conserved F or W. A D gene is named only where the DNA matches it firmly. Where a row states a size, it is once, few, many or the class of an expanded clone; other rows omit it.

cdr3_length: 15; clone_size: NA; j_call: TRBJ2-3; v_call: TRBV30; d_call: TRBD2; cdr3_aa: CAQTLAGGPADTQYF; cdr3_nt: TGTGCCCAGACCCTAGCGGGAGGGCCAGCGGATACGCAGTATTTT
cdr3_length: 15; clone_size: NA; j_call: TRBJ1-1; v_call: TRBV2; d_call: TRBD1; cdr3_aa: CASGRRGTGGTEAFF; cdr3_nt: TGTGCCAGCGGGAGGAGGGGTACAGGGGGCACTGAAGCTTTCTTT
cdr3_length: 14; clone_size: NA; j_call: TRBJ1-2; v_call: TRBV9; d_call: NA; cdr3_aa: CASSATGGDYGYTF; cdr3_nt: TGTGCCAGCAGCGCAACGGGGGGGGACTATGGCTACACCTTC
cdr3_length: 11; clone_size: once; j_call: TRBJ1-2; v_call: TRBV29-1; d_call: NA; cdr3_aa: CSVPQGGGYTF; cdr3_nt: TGCAGCGTCCCCCAAGGGGGTGGCTACACCTTC
cdr3_length: 12; clone_size: NA; j_call: TRBJ2-7; v_call: TRBV9; d_call: NA; cdr3_aa: CASSPTDHEQYF; cdr3_nt: TGTGCCAGCAGCCCGACCGACCACGAGCAGTACTTC
cdr3_length: 15; clone_size: NA; j_call: TRBJ2-1; v_call: TRBV28; d_call: NA; cdr3_aa: CASSLGGSSYNEQFF; cdr3_nt: TGTGCCAGCTCTCTCGGGGGTAGCTCCTACAATGAGCAGTTCTTC
cdr3_length: 16; clone_size: few; j_call: TRBJ2-3; v_call: TRBV6-4; d_call: TRBD1; cdr3_aa: CASSGTGKARTDTQYF; cdr3_nt: TGTGCCAGCAGTGGGACAGGGAAGGCCCGCACAGATACGCAGTATTTT
cdr3_length: 14; clone_size: NA; j_call: TRBJ2-7; v_call: TRBV5-3; d_call: TRBD2; cdr3_aa: CARNVTSRFYEQYF; cdr3_nt: TGTGCCAGAAATGTGACTAGCAGATTCTACGAGCAGTACTTC
cdr3_length: 13; clone_size: once; j_call: TRBJ1-1; v_call: TRBV5-1; d_call: TRBD1; cdr3_aa: CASSFPGQGEAFF; cdr3_nt: TGCGCCAGCAGCTTTCCTGGACAGGGTGAAGCTTTCTTT
cdr3_length: 11; clone_size: few; j_call: TRBJ2-5; v_call: TRBV6-5; d_call: NA; cdr3_aa: CASRSQVTQYF; cdr3_nt: TGTGCCAGCAGGTCCCAGGTGACCCAGTACTTC
cdr3_length: 14; clone_size: NA; j_call: TRBJ1-5; v_call: TRBV6-1; d_call: TRBD1; cdr3_aa: CASSGGGGNQPQHF; cdr3_nt: TGTGCCAGCTCAGGGGGCGGTGGCAATCAGCCCCAGCATTTT
cdr3_length: 15; clone_size: NA; j_call: TRBJ1-5; v_call: TRBV19; d_call: TRBD1; cdr3_aa: CASSIVGGSNQPQHF; cdr3_nt: TGTGCCAGTAGTATAGTAGGGGGCAGCAATCAGCCCCAGCATTTT
cdr3_length: 15; clone_size: NA; j_call: TRBJ1-1; v_call: TRBV5-8; d_call: NA; cdr3_aa: CASSSRGLGNTEAFF; cdr3_nt: TGTGCCAGCAGCTCTCGAGGATTGGGGAACACTGAAGCTTTCTTT
cdr3_length: 15; clone_size: NA; j_call: TRBJ1-4; v_call: TRBV27; d_call: TRBD1; cdr3_aa: CASSFFQGANEKLFF; cdr3_nt: TGTGCCAGCAGTTTCTTCCAGGGGGCCAATGAAAAACTGTTTTTT
cdr3_length: 15; clone_size: NA; j_call: TRBJ2-7; v_call: TRBV10-3; d_call: TRBD2; cdr3_aa: CAISEHLAGDYEQYF; cdr3_nt: TGTGCCATCAGTGAACACCTAGCGGGCGACTACGAGCAGTACTTC
cdr3_length: 12; clone_size: NA; j_call: TRBJ1-4; v_call: TRBV6-5; d_call: NA; cdr3_aa: CASSIQGEKLFF; cdr3_nt: TGTGCCAGCAGTATCCAGGGAGAAAAACTGTTTTTT
cdr3_length: 13; clone_size: NA; j_call: TRBJ1-1; v_call: TRBV29-1; d_call: NA; cdr3_aa: CSAIVKGNTEAFF; cdr3_nt: TGCAGCGCTATCGTAAAGGGGAACACTGAAGCTTTCTTT
cdr3_length: 16; clone_size: once; j_call: TRBJ2-1; v_call: TRBV27; d_call: NA; cdr3_aa: CASSLESTAQRDEQFF; cdr3_nt: TGTGCCAGCAGTTTAGAGTCTACAGCCCAAAGGGATGAGCAGTTCTTC
cdr3_length: 14; clone_size: NA; j_call: TRBJ2-7; v_call: TRBV18; d_call: TRBD2; cdr3_aa: CASSPSGGAREQYF; cdr3_nt: TGTGCCAGCTCACCAAGCGGGGGGGCCCGCGAGCAGTACTTC
cdr3_length: 16; clone_size: NA; j_call: TRBJ1-1; v_call: TRBV2; d_call: TRBD1; cdr3_aa: CASSPTGSPMNTEAFF; cdr3_nt: TGTGCCAGCAGCCCGACAGGGAGCCCGATGAACACTGAAGCTTTCTTT
cdr3_length: 12; clone_size: NA; j_call: TRBJ1-5; v_call: TRBV5-6; d_call: NA; cdr3_aa: CASSLSGSPWHF; cdr3_nt: TGTGCCAGCAGCTTGTCAGGCTCCCCCTGGCATTTT
cdr3_length: 13; clone_size: NA; j_call: TRBJ1-1; v_call: TRBV5-5; d_call: NA; cdr3_aa: CASTRDWGTEAFF; cdr3_nt: TGTGCCAGCACTCGGGACTGGGGGACTGAAGCTTTCTTT
cdr3_length: 11; clone_size: NA; j_call: TRBJ2-2; v_call: TRBV29-1; d_call: NA; cdr3_aa: CSVRYTGELFF; cdr3_nt: TGCAGCGTCCGTTACACCGGGGAGCTGTTTTTT
cdr3_length: 15; clone_size: NA; j_call: TRBJ1-6; v_call: TRBV7-9; d_call: TRBD1; cdr3_aa: CASSPQGAGNSPLHF; cdr3_nt: TGTGCCAGCAGCCCACAGGGGGCTGGTAATTCACCCCTCCACTTT
cdr3_length: 16; clone_size: NA; j_call: TRBJ2-1; v_call: TRBV7-9; d_call: TRBD2; cdr3_aa: CASSPHTAGGFYEQFF; cdr3_nt: TGTGCCAGCAGCCCCCACACGGCGGGGGGATTCTATGAGCAGTTCTTC
cdr3_length: 14; clone_size: NA; j_call: TRBJ1-4; v_call: TRBV13; d_call: NA; cdr3_aa: CASSSDRRNEKLFF; cdr3_nt: TGTGCCAGCAGTTCCGACAGGAGGAATGAAAAACTGTTTTTT
cdr3_length: 18; clone_size: NA; j_call: TRBJ2-6; v_call: TRBV19; d_call: TRBD1; cdr3_aa: CASSRGDSGGSGANVLTF; cdr3_nt: TGTGCCAGTAGTAGAGGGGACAGTGGGGGCTCTGGGGCCAACGTCCTGACTTTC
cdr3_length: 14; clone_size: NA; j_call: TRBJ2-7; v_call: TRBV5-5; d_call: NA; cdr3_aa: CASSLLGTQTEQYF; cdr3_nt: TGTGCCAGCAGCTTGCTTGGGACTCAGACCGAGCAGTACTTC
cdr3_length: 14; clone_size: NA; j_call: TRBJ2-3; v_call: TRBV29-1; d_call: TRBD1; cdr3_aa: CSVDRTTGADTQYF; cdr3_nt: TGCAGCGTTGATCGAACGACAGGGGCAGATACGCAGTATTTT
cdr3_length: 12; clone_size: NA; j_call: TRBJ1-1; v_call: TRBV28; d_call: TRBD1; cdr3_aa: CAGRTGISEAFF; cdr3_nt: TGTGCCGGAAGGACAGGGATAAGTGAAGCTTTCTTT
cdr3_length: 15; clone_size: NA; j_call: TRBJ2-3; v_call: TRBV2; d_call: TRBD2; cdr3_aa: CASSYNSGGANTQYF; cdr3_nt: TGTGCCAGCAGTTACAATAGCGGGGGGGCTAATACGCAGTATTTT
cdr3_length: 15; clone_size: NA; j_call: TRBJ2-7; v_call: TRBV7-9; d_call: NA; cdr3_aa: CASSSNRLATYEQYF; cdr3_nt: TGTGCCAGCAGCTCCAACAGGTTGGCCACCTACGAGCAGTACTTC
cdr3_length: 11; clone_size: NA; j_call: TRBJ1-4; v_call: TRBV12-5; d_call: NA; cdr3_aa: CASGLLEKLFF; cdr3_nt: TGTGCTAGTGGTTTACTGGAAAAACTGTTTTTT
cdr3_length: 14; clone_size: NA; j_call: TRBJ2-2; v_call: TRBV29-1; d_call: TRBD2; cdr3_aa: CSVERSGSTGELFF; cdr3_nt: TGCAGCGTTGAAAGGAGCGGGAGCACCGGGGAGCTGTTTTTT
cdr3_length: 14; clone_size: NA; j_call: TRBJ1-2; v_call: TRBV7-2; d_call: NA; cdr3_aa: CASSSSRVWEVYTF; cdr3_nt: TGTGCCAGCAGCTCTTCGAGGGTATGGGAAGTCTACACCTTC
cdr3_length: 15; clone_size: NA; j_call: TRBJ2-7; v_call: TRBV27; d_call: TRBD1; cdr3_aa: CASSPPGQGTFEQYF; cdr3_nt: TGTGCCAGCAGTCCGCCGGGACAGGGTACTTTCGAGCAGTACTTC
cdr3_length: 16; clone_size: NA; j_call: TRBJ2-1; v_call: TRBV5-1; d_call: TRBD2; cdr3_aa: CASSQQTSAAGNEQFF; cdr3_nt: TGCGCCAGCAGCCAACAAACTAGCGCCGCCGGGAATGAGCAGTTCTTC
cdr3_length: 19; clone_size: NA; j_call: TRBJ1-4; v_call: TRBV6-1; d_call: TRBD1; cdr3_aa: CASSEAPGGQGFNGEKLFF; cdr3_nt: TGTGCCAGCAGTGAGGCGCCTGGGGGACAGGGGTTCAATGGGGAAAAACTGTTTTTT
cdr3_length: 14; clone_size: once; j_call: TRBJ1-6; v_call: TRBV18; d_call: NA; cdr3_aa: CASSPTTYNSPLHF; cdr3_nt: TGTGCCAGCTCACCCACCACCTATAATTCACCCCTCCACTTT
cdr3_length: 14; clone_size: NA; j_call: TRBJ1-3; v_call: TRBV27; d_call: TRBD1; cdr3_aa: CASGDRSSGNTIYF; cdr3_nt: TGTGCCAGCGGGGACAGGAGCTCTGGAAACACCATATATTTT
cdr3_length: 13; clone_size: NA; j_call: TRBJ1-1; v_call: TRBV6-1; d_call: NA; cdr3_aa: CASSSDPNTEAFF; cdr3_nt: TGTGCCAGCAGTAGCGACCCAAACACTGAAGCTTTCTTT
cdr3_length: 16; clone_size: NA; j_call: TRBJ1-2; v_call: TRBV15; d_call: TRBD1; cdr3_aa: CATSPGKWRGRYGYTF; cdr3_nt: TGTGCCACCAGCCCGGGGAAGTGGAGGGGGCGGTATGGCTACACCTTC
cdr3_length: 16; clone_size: NA; j_call: TRBJ2-7; v_call: TRBV9; d_call: TRBD2; cdr3_aa: CASSVDGLAGVYEQYF; cdr3_nt: TGTGCCAGCAGCGTAGATGGGCTAGCGGGGGTCTACGAGCAGTACTTC
cdr3_length: 16; clone_size: NA; j_call: TRBJ1-2; v_call: TRBV14; d_call: TRBD1; cdr3_aa: CASSQGGQQINYGYTF; cdr3_nt: TGTGCCAGCAGCCAAGGGGGACAGCAAATAAACTATGGCTACACCTTC
cdr3_length: 19; clone_size: NA; j_call: TRBJ2-4; v_call: TRBV4-2; d_call: NA; cdr3_aa: CASSQDRSFTGLAKNIQYF; cdr3_nt: TGTGCCAGCAGCCAAGATCGGTCGTTTACAGGTTTAGCCAAAAACATTCAGTACTTC
cdr3_length: 16; clone_size: NA; j_call: TRBJ1-5; v_call: TRBV6-6; d_call: NA; cdr3_aa: CASSYHRGHRQQPQHF; cdr3_nt: TGTGCCAGCAGTTACCACCGGGGACATCGTCAGCAGCCCCAGCATTTT
cdr3_length: 14; clone_size: NA; j_call: TRBJ1-2; v_call: TRBV5-1; d_call: NA; cdr3_aa: CASRSLPNSYGYTF; cdr3_nt: TGCGCCAGCAGGAGTCTCCCAAATAGCTATGGCTACACCTTC
cdr3_length: 17; clone_size: NA; j_call: TRBJ1-4; v_call: TRBV27; d_call: NA; cdr3_aa: CASSFSDPDRTNEKLFF; cdr3_nt: TGTGCCAGCAGTTTCTCCGACCCGGACAGAACTAATGAAAAACTGTTTTTT
cdr3_length: 13; clone_size: few; j_call: TRBJ2-7; v_call: TRBV7-9; d_call: NA; cdr3_aa: CASSLVRGYEQYF; cdr3_nt: TGTGCCAGCAGCTTAGTTCGGGGCTACGAGCAGTACTTC
cdr3_length: 15; clone_size: NA; j_call: TRBJ2-2; v_call: TRBV7-2; d_call: NA; cdr3_aa: CASSPPGLRTGELFF; cdr3_nt: TGTGCCAGCAGCCCTCCGGGACTCCGCACCGGGGAGCTGTTTTTT
cdr3_length: 15; clone_size: NA; j_call: TRBJ1-1; v_call: TRBV19; d_call: TRBD1; cdr3_aa: CASSIGGQVNTEAFF; cdr3_nt: TGTGCCAGTAGTATAGGCGGACAGGTGAACACTGAAGCTTTCTTT
cdr3_length: 15; clone_size: NA; j_call: TRBJ2-7; v_call: TRBV6-1; d_call: NA; cdr3_aa: CASTLEGLVSYEQYF; cdr3_nt: TGTGCCAGCACCCTAGAGGGGCTAGTAAGTTACGAGCAGTACTTC
cdr3_length: 14; clone_size: once; j_call: TRBJ2-7; v_call: TRBV7-9; d_call: NA; cdr3_aa: CASSPSKRSYEQYF; cdr3_nt: TGTGCCAGCAGCCCGTCTAAGCGGAGCTACGAGCAGTACTTC
cdr3_length: 11; clone_size: NA; j_call: TRBJ1-1; v_call: TRBV20-1; d_call: NA; cdr3_aa: CSASERTEAFF; cdr3_nt: TGCAGTGCTAGCGAGAGGACTGAAGCTTTCTTT
cdr3_length: 14; clone_size: NA; j_call: TRBJ1-1; v_call: TRBV5-1; d_call: TRBD1; cdr3_aa: CASRRQGEYTEAFF; cdr3_nt: TGCGCCAGCAGGCGACAGGGGGAGTACACTGAAGCTTTCTTT
cdr3_length: 15; clone_size: NA; j_call: TRBJ1-5; v_call: TRBV6-5; d_call: NA; cdr3_aa: CASSYSRWGDQPQHF; cdr3_nt: TGTGCCAGCAGTTACTCGAGATGGGGGGATCAGCCCCAGCATTTT
cdr3_length: 14; clone_size: NA; j_call: TRBJ1-2; v_call: TRBV2; d_call: TRBD1; cdr3_aa: CASSWTGTLYGYTF; cdr3_nt: TGTGCCAGCAGTTGGACAGGGACCCTCTATGGCTACACCTTC